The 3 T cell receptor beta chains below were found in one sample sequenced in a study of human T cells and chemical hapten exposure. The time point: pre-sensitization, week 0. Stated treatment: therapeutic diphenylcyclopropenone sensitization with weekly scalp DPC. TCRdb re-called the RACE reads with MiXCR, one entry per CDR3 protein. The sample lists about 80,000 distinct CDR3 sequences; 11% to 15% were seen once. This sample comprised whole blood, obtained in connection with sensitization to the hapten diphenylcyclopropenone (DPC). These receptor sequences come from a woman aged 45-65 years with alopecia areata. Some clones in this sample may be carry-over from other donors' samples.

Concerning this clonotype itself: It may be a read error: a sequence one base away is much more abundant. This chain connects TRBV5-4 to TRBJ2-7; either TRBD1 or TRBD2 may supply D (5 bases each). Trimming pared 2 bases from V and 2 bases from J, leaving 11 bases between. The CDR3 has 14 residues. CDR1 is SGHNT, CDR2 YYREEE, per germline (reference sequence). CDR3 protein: CASSFGEQAYEQYF. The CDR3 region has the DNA TGTGCCAGCAGCTTCGGGGAACAGGCCTACGAGCAGTACTTC.

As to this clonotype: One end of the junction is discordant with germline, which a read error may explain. CDR3 in amino acids: CAIRPRGQGTQYF. CDR3 bases: TGTGCCATCAGACCCAGGGGGCAAGGGACCCAGTACTTC. The gene calls are TRBV28 and TRBJ2-5, with 8 positions matching TRBD1. This CDR3 has 13 residues. Germline CDR1 is MDHEN and CDR2 is SYDVKM. The full variable domain, its missing parts supplied by reference TRBV28 and TRBJ2-5, is DVKVTQSSRYLVKRTGEKVFLECVQDMDHENMFWYRQDPGLGLRLIYFSYDVKMKEKGDIPEGYSVSREKKERFSLILESASTNQTSMYLCAIRPRGQGTQYFGPGTRLLVL.

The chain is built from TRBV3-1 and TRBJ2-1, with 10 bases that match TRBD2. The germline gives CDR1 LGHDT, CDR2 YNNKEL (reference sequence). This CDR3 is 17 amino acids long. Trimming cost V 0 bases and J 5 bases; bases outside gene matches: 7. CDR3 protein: CASSQELVAGGNNEQFF. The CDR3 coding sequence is TGTGCCAGCAGCCAAGAATTAGTAGCGGGAGGTAACAATGAGCAGTTCTTC.